These 28 T cell receptor beta chains came from one sample sequenced in a study of PD-1 blockade in classical Hodgkin lymphoma. The data were produced by immunoSEQ multiplex PCR, yet TCRdb's version contains in-frame clones alone and is incomplete. The sample has tens of thousands of clones, almost 85% seen once; the top ten hold 15% to 20%. Time point: cycle 4 day 1 (C4D1), after 5 to 7 weeks of nivolumab. Brentuximab vedotin exposure varied among the patients, all of whom had relapsed after autologous stem cell transplantation. Material: peripheral blood mononuclear cells (PBMCs), obtained before the fourth cycle of nivolumab. The receptors stem from a human donor with classical Hodgkin lymphoma.

The chain employs TRBV6-1 and TRBJ1-1; no firm D call. Germline values: CDR1 MNHNS, CDR2 SASEGT. Trimming shortened V by 5 bases and J by 11 bases, and 15 bases separated the two germline ends. There are 12 residues in the CDR3. In DNA, the CDR3 is TGTGCCAGCAGTCGGACGGGTTCGAGGGCTTTCTTT. It is translated as CASSRTGSRAFF.

The chain joins TRBV14 to TRBJ1-1; no clear D. Trimming took 4 bases from V and 4 from J, leaving 10 bases between them. The germline gives CDR1 SGHDN, CDR2 FVKESK. CDR3 length: 13 residues. The CDR3 DNA is TGTGCCAGCAGCCTCGGGAAAGGCACTGAAGCTTTCTTT. This sequence encodes CASSLGKGTEAFF.

The chain combines TRBV28 with TRBJ2-3, with D perhaps matching TRBD2 (7 bases). The V gene's germline CDR1 is MDHEN and CDR2 SYDVKM. CDR3 length: 15 residues. V dropped 3 bases and J dropped 6 bases, with 16 bases sitting between them. The CDR3 region is CASSLRGTTGDTQYF. Here the CDR3 DNA reads TGTGCCAGCAGTTTGAGGGGGACTACCGGGGATACGCAGTATTTT.

This rearrangement joins TRBV28 to TRBJ1-4; D might be TRBD1 (5 bases). The V gene lost 5 bases and the J gene lost 5 bases, with 18 bases spanning the gap. CDR1 is MDHEN, CDR2 SYDVKM, per germline. The CDR3 is 16 residues long. The CDR3 DNA follows: TGTGCCAGCAGTAACTTCCGCGGGACTTTCAATGAAAAACTGTTTTTT. It translates to CASSNFRGTFNEKLFF.

The V gene is TRBV7-2, the J gene TRBJ2-1; D possibly uses TRBD1 or TRBD2 (5 bases each). The germline CDR1 and CDR2 sequences are SGHTA and FQGNSA. This CDR3 has 13 amino acids. Trimming took off 5 bases at V and 13 bases at J, with 18 bases between the two ends. DNA for the CDR3: TGTGCCAGCAGCCCCCGGGGCCGTCGGGATCAGTTCTTC. The encoded protein is CASSPRGRRDQFF.

The chain links TRBV9 to TRBJ2-7; the match to TRBD2 covers 10 bases. V lost 3 bases to trimming and J lost 4 bases; unmatched junction nucleotides: 7. CDR1 is SGDLS and CDR2 is YYNGEE in the germline V gene. CDR3 length: 15 residues. As DNA, the CDR3 is TGTGCCAGCAGCGCAGCCGCTAGCGGGGGTTACGAGCAGTACTTC. This codes for CASSAAASGGYEQYF.

This chain links TRBV10-3 with TRBJ2-7; D remains unclear. This CDR3 contains 15 residues. Trimming cost V 2 bases and J 3 bases, with 14 bases left between them. The germline V gene encodes CDR1 ENHRY and CDR2 SYGVKD. The CDR3 coding sequence is TGTGCCATCAGTGAGGAGGACCGTGGTCTCTACGAGCAGTACTTC. Translation: CAISEEDRGLYEQYF.

V is TRBV27 and J is TRBJ2-3; D ambiguous. Germline V gene lookup returns CDR1 MNHEY and CDR2 SMNVEV (reference sequence). The V gene lost 3 bases and the J gene lost 7 bases, with 17 bases spanning the gap. This CDR3 has 15 residues. The CDR3 spells CASSFQSGSMNTQYF. DNA of the CDR3: TGTGCCAGCAGTTTCCAATCAGGCTCTATGAATACGCAGTATTTT.

This clone was recorded once. V is TRBV30 and J is TRBJ2-5, with TRBD1 matching 7 bases. The CDR3 extends over 11 amino acids. Losses at the gene ends were 5 bases for V and 4 bases for J; bases not matched to a gene: 1. Germline CDR1 and CDR2: GTSNPN and SVGIG (reference sequence). The DNA of the CDR3 is TGTGCCTGGCCAGGGGGAGAGACCCAGTACTTC. Its protein is CAWPGGETQYF.

CDR3 residues: CASSPRVGQETQYF. The CDR3 region has the DNA TGCGCCAGCAGCCCGCGGGTGGGCCAAGAGACCCAGTACTTC. The V gene is TRBV5-1, the J gene TRBJ2-5; D perhaps matches TRBD2 (5 bases). The CDR3 is made up of 14 amino acids. Germline V gene lookup returns CDR1 SGHRS and CDR2 YFSETQ. Trimming took off 4 bases at V and 1 base at J, with 11 bases between the two ends.

This clone turned up a few times. The chain carries TRBV5-4 and TRBJ1-2; the match to TRBD1 covers 8 bases. Germline CDR1 is SGHNT and CDR2 is YYREEE (reference sequence). J was trimmed by 5 bases and V by 4 bases; bases with no gene match: 10. The CDR3 is made up of 15 amino acids. CDR3 amino acids: CASSPEGQVGYGYTF. CDR3 coding DNA: TGTGCCAGCAGCCCGGAGGGACAGGTGGGGTATGGCTACACCTTC.

This clone was picked up a small number of times. V gene TRBV28 combines with J gene TRBJ1-4; 8 bases map to TRBD1. The CDR3 contains 16 residues. V lost 6 bases to trimming and J lost 3 bases; unmatched junction nucleotides: 9. Germline V gene lookup returns CDR1 MDHEN and CDR2 SYDVKM. CDR3: CASSSRGQDSNEKLFF. CDR3 nucleotide sequence: TGTGCCAGCAGCTCGAGGGGACAGGACTCTAATGAAAAACTGTTTTTT.

The chain is built from TRBV2 and TRBJ2-5; no firm D call. This CDR3 is 12 amino acids long. V was cut by 6 bases and J by 3 bases, with 8 bases left in between. Germline assignment: CDR1 SNHLY and CDR2 FYNNEI. The CDR3 loop reads CASRQMKETQYF. As DNA, the CDR3 is TGTGCCAGCAGGCAGATGAAAGAGACCCAGTACTTC.

The V gene is TRBV19, the J gene TRBJ2-1; D uncertain. Germline lookup yields CDR1 LNHDA and CDR2 SQIVND (reference sequence). CDR3 length: 14 amino acids. The ends were cut back, 0 bases at V and 4 bases at J, with 7 bases in the middle. CDR3 sequence: CASSIEDGYNEQFF. As DNA, the CDR3 is TGTGCCAGTAGTATAGAAGACGGTTACAATGAGCAGTTCTTC.

This clone was picked up one time. The rearrangement links TRBV21-1 to TRBJ1-1; the DNA was not used to check the table's D call, TRBD1. TRBV21-1 is labeled a pseudogene. This CDR3 comprises 13 residues. CDR3 coding DNA: TGTGCCAGCAGCAAAAAAAAGGGGAATGAAGCTTTCTTT. Its protein product is CASSKKKGNEAFF.

The V and J genes are TRBV5-1 and TRBJ1-1; no clear D gene. The CDR3 sequence is 13 residues long. Germline values: CDR1 SGHRS, CDR2 YFSETQ. V was pared by 4 bases and J by 1 base, with 8 bases between. The CDR3 sequence: CASSVAGNTEAFF. CDR3 DNA sequence: TGCGCCAGCAGCGTAGCAGGGAACACTGAAGCTTTCTTT.

The chain links TRBV10-3 to TRBJ2-7; 11 bases line up with TRBD1. The junction had 2 bases not matched to a gene; V was cut back by 4 bases and J by 6 bases. CDR3 length: 13 amino acids. Germline loops: CDR1 ENHRY, CDR2 SYGVKD. In DNA form, the CDR3 reads TGTGCCATCAGTGCCGGGACAGGGGGCGAGCAGTACTTC. Its protein is CAISAGTGGEQYF.

This clone was seen once. Its ends do not fully match the called genes, so a read error is possible. The chain is built from TRBV4-3 and TRBJ2-3; a weak D match, TRBD2 (7 bases). The CDR3 extends over 13 amino acids. Germline V CDR1 and CDR2: LGHNA, YSLEER. CDR3 sequence: CASSQETGGPQDF. The CDR3 DNA reads as TGCGCCAGCAGCCAAGAGACGGGGGGCCCCCAAGATTTT.

The chain carries TRBV5-4 and TRBJ2-2; no clear D. Trimming removed 2 bases at V and 4 bases at J, with 9 bases between. This CDR3 spans 14 amino acids. Germline values: CDR1 SGHNT, CDR2 YYREEE (reference sequence). In DNA, the CDR3 is TGTGCCAGCAGCTTTGACCCAGGCACCGGGGAGCTGTTTTTT. It specifies CASSFDPGTGELFF.

This rearrangement joins TRBV7-9 to TRBJ1-6; D may be TRBD1 (6 bases). Trimming stripped 4 bases from V and 8 bases from J, with 21 bases between. From germline, CDR1 is SEHNR and CDR2 FQNEAQ (reference sequence). The length of the CDR3 is 17 residues. As DNA, the CDR3 is TGTGCCAGCAGCTCACCCCAGGACAGTCGAGGCCATTCACCCCTCCACTTT. Translation gives CASSSPQDSRGHSPLHF.

This clone showed up just a few times. Compared with germline, one end of the junction differs, possibly owing to a read error. The CDR3 sequence is CASSSGRGANNEQFF. CDR3 nucleotide sequence: TGTGCTAGCAGCTCGGGCAGGGGGGCAAACAATGAGCAGTTCTTC. This chain uses TRBV7-7 with TRBJ2-1; D may be TRBD1 (7 bases). Germline V lookup: CDR1 SSHAT, CDR2 FNYEAQ (reference sequence). The CDR3 consists of 15 residues. The full variable domain, with the rest looked up from reference TRBV7-7 and TRBJ2-1, is GAGVSQSPRYKVTKRGQDVTLRCDPISSHATLYWYQQALGQGPEFLTYFNYEAQPDKSGLPSDRFSAERPEGSISTLTIQRTEQRDSAMYRCASSSGRGANNEQFFGPGTRLTVL.

V usage is TRBV11-1 and J usage is TRBJ1-1; no firm D call. This CDR3 is built from 15 residues. With 5 bases removed from V and 3 bases from J, the gap between germline ends came to 16 bases. Germline V gene lookup returns CDR1 SGHAT and CDR2 FQDESV (reference sequence). The CDR3 nucleotides are TGTGCCAGCAGCCCCTATGGCCTTAGATACACTGAAGCTTTCTTT. Amino acids: CASSPYGLRYTEAFF.

This chain uses TRBV7-9 with TRBJ2-7, with D uncertain. The germline V gene has CDR1 SEHNR and CDR2 FQNEAQ (reference sequence). CDR3 length equals 14 residues. Trimming pared 4 bases from V and 2 bases from J, leaving 12 bases between. The CDR3 protein is CASSSGSGTYEQYF. The DNA of the CDR3 is TGTGCCAGCAGCTCCGGGTCCGGAACCTACGAGCAGTACTTC.

This clone has more than one count but fewer than ten. The chain has TRBV30 and TRBJ2-1; 9 nucleotides agree with TRBD1. J gave up 0 bases and V 8 bases, and 11 bases lay outside the gene matches. CDR1 and CDR2 from the germline V gene are GTSNPN and SVGIG (reference sequence). The CDR3 has 16 residues. The CDR3 DNA is TGTGCCGGTGATAAAGGACAGGGGAGCTCCTACAATGAGCAGTTCTTC. Its translation is CAGDKGQGSSYNEQFF.

The V gene is TRBV10-3, the J gene TRBJ1-6; D is uncertain. The CDR3 loop spans 12 amino acids. The germline V gene has CDR1 ENHRY and CDR2 SYGVKD. Trimming cost V 4 bases and J 10 bases, with 8 bases left between them. The CDR3 is CAISAGGSPLHF. The DNA for the CDR3 is TGTGCCATCAGTGCCGGTGGATCACCCCTCCACTTT.

The chain carries TRBV5-1 and TRBJ2-5, with D possibly TRBD2 on 5 matching bases. With 2 bases removed from V and 2 bases from J, the gap between germline ends came to 10 bases. Germline lookup yields CDR1 SGHRS and CDR2 YFSETQ. The CDR3 has 14 residues. CDR3 coding DNA: TGCGCCAGCAGCTTCTCCCAGCGGCAAGAGACCCAGTACTTC. The encoded protein is CASSFSQRQETQYF.

The chain recombines TRBV27 with TRBJ2-7; 12 bases match TRBD2. CDR1 MNHEY and CDR2 SMNVEV come from the germline V gene (reference sequence). The CDR3 runs to 15 residues. V gave up 2 bases and J gave up 4 bases; unmatched junction bases: 3. CDR3 sequence reads: CASSLGTSGLYEQYF. CDR3 DNA sequence: TGTGCCAGCAGTTTAGGGACTAGCGGGCTTTACGAGCAGTACTTC.

The chain employs TRBV6-5 and TRBJ1-2; D gene ambiguous. The germline CDR1 and CDR2 sequences are MNHEY and SVGAGI. CDR3 length: 16 amino acids. V was pared by 0 bases and J by 4 bases, with 15 bases between. CDR3 sequence: CASSYSARAGVYGYTF. In DNA form, the CDR3 reads TGTGCCAGCAGTTACTCGGCTAGGGCTGGGGTCTATGGCTACACCTTC.